This is a list of T cell receptor beta chains from one sample in a study of tumor-infiltrating lymphocytes in primary liver carcinoma. MiXCR, run by TCRdb on the multiplex PCR reads, gives a single entry per CDR3 protein. This table has fewer than 75,000 distinct CDR3 sequences, approximately 70% appearing once. The sequencing input was liver tumor tissue from sampling region 2. The receptors shown here come from a man aged 35-49 years with primary liver carcinoma and hepatitis B virus infection. The CDR3 runs from the conserved cysteine through the conserved F or W. The D gene is left open where the match is weak. Clone sizes are given selectively: once, few, many, or a class where the clone is expanded.

V,size,J,D,CDR3,DNA
TRBV6-6,few,TRBJ1-5,TRBD1,CASSSYRGQPQHF,TGTGCCAGCAGTTCATACAGGGGCCAGCCCCAGCATTTT
TRBV4-3,NA,TRBJ2-2,TRBD2,CASNQSPSGNTRELFF,TGCGCCAGCAACCAATCACCTAGCGGGAACACCCGGGAACTGTTTTTT
TRBV5-4,few,TRBJ2-7,TRBD1,CASSLQGLDGQYF,TGTGCCAGCAGCTTACAGGGGCTGGACGGGCAGTACTTC
TRBV5-5,NA,TRBJ2-3,NA,CASSLGLDMQYF,TGTGCCAGCAGCCTTGGACTCGATATGCAGTATTTT
TRBV20-1,NA,TRBJ1-1,NA,CSASPSSGRAKTEAFF,TGTAGTGCTAGCCCCTCCTCGGGGCGGGCGAAAACTGAAGCTTTCTTT
TRBV10-3,many,TRBJ1-2,NA,CAISDTTFGGYTF,TGTGCCATCAGTGATACGACGTTTGGGGGCTACACCTTC
TRBV29-1,NA,TRBJ2-1,TRBD1,CGLRQGGNGQFF,TGCGGCCTTAGACAGGGTGGGAATGGGCAGTTCTTC
TRBV5-1,many,TRBJ2-2,TRBD1,CASTWTGGNTGELFF,TGCGCCAGTACCTGGACAGGGGGGAACACCGGGGAGCTGTTTTTT
TRBV10-3,NA,TRBJ2-2,TRBD2,CAIRERGDTGELFF,TGTGCCATCAGGGAGCGGGGTGACACCGGGGAACTGTTTTTT
TRBV10-3,NA,TRBJ1-5,NA,CAISEYESGQPQHF,TGTGCCATCAGTGAGTATGAGAGCGGACAGCCCCAGCATTTT
TRBV13,NA,TRBJ1-6,NA,CASSSPEDRGYSPLHF,TGTGCCAGCAGCTCACCTGAGGACAGAGGCTATTCACCCCTCCACTTT
TRBV9,NA,TRBJ1-1,NA,CASSHGPGWGEAFF,TGTGCCAGCAGCCATGGTCCCGGGTGGGGTGAAGCTTTCTTT
TRBV28,NA,TRBJ1-5,NA,CASCWVASQPQHF,TGTGCCTCCTGTTGGGTGGCCAGCCAGCCCCAGCATTTT
TRBV4-1,NA,TRBJ1-6,NA,CASSQDSIGNSPLHF,TGCGCCAGCAGCCAAGATAGCATAGGGAATTCACCCCTCCACTTT
TRBV11-2,NA,TRBJ2-2,TRBD2,CASSLVSGRTGELFF,TGTGCCAGCAGCTTAGTTAGCGGGAGGACCGGGGAGCTGTTTTTT
TRBV6-6,NA,TRBJ1-5,NA,CASSYPRIGNSNQPQHF,TGTGCCAGCAGTTACCCCCGGATAGGGAATAGCAATCAGCCCCAGCATTTT
TRBV6-5,NA,TRBJ1-2,NA,CVSSSRGTYGYTF,TGTGTCAGCAGTTCGCGGGGTACATATGGCTACACCTTC
TRBV6-2/TRBV6-3,NA,TRBJ2-5,NA,CASSNSHETQYF,TGTGCCAGCAGCAACAGCCATGAGACCCAGTACTTC
TRBV5-1,once,TRBJ2-1,NA,CASSWRLVSYNEQFF,TGCGCCAGCAGTTGGAGACTAGTATCCTACAATGAGCAGTTCTTC
TRBV12-3/TRBV12-4,NA,TRBJ2-3,TRBD2,CTSSPSGSTDTQYF,TGTACCAGCAGTCCTAGCGGGTCTACAGATACGCAGTATTTT
TRBV6-5,NA,TRBJ2-2,NA,CASSPGCGGGELFF,TGTGCCAGCAGCCCCGGCTGCGGAGGCGGGGAGCTGTTTTTT
TRBV4-1,NA,TRBJ1-3,TRBD1,CASSQPGQGLGTGNTIYF,TGCGCCAGCAGCCAACCGGGACAGGGGTTGGGCACTGGAAACACCATATATTTT
TRBV12-3/TRBV12-4,NA,TRBJ2-3,NA,CASSYQYTDMQYF,TGTGCCAGCAGTTATCAGTACACAGATATGCAGTATTTT
TRBV29-1,NA,TRBJ2-5,NA,CSHSERAEEIQYF,TGCAGTCATAGCGAGAGGGCCGAGGAGATCCAGTACTTC
TRBV7-8,NA,TRBJ2-6,NA,CASSLPGPDFSGVNVLTF,TGTGCCAGCAGCCTTCCGGGACCAGACTTTTCTGGGGTCAACGTCCTGACTTTC
TRBV11-2,NA,TRBJ1-4,NA,CASSNSPGGTNERLFF,TGTGCCAGCAGCAATAGTCCAGGAGGAACAAATGAAAGGCTGTTTTTT
TRBV5-1,NA,TRBJ2-1,TRBD2,CASSWGLVSYSEQFF,TGCGCCAGCAGCTGGGGACTAGTATCCTACAGTGAGCAGTTCTTC
TRBV4-1,NA,TRBJ2-1,NA,CASSQGLAESPYDEKFF,TGCGCCAGCAGCCAAGGGCTAGCTGAAAGCCCCTACGATGAGAAGTTCTTC
TRBV6-1,many,TRBJ1-2,NA,CASREEGVNLRGYTF,TGTGCCAGCAGGGAAGAAGGGGTGAATCTTCGTGGCTACACCTTC
TRBV11-2,NA,TRBJ2-1,TRBD2,CASSLYGGRAYEQFF,TGTGCCAGCAGCTTGTATGGCGGGAGGGCTTATGAGCAGTTCTTC
TRBV11-2,NA,TRBJ1-4,NA,CTSSPGIALTNEKLFF,TGTACCAGCAGCCCCGGCATAGCTCTAACCAATGAAAAACTGTTTTTT
TRBV11-2,medium-sized,TRBJ2-7,NA,CASSLGGSSYEQYF,TGTGCCAGCAGCTTAGGAGGGTCTAGCTACGAGCAGTACTTC
TRBV13,NA,TRBJ2-7,NA,CASSLGGEGGGVQYF,TGTGCCAGCAGTTTAGGGGGTGAGGGGGGCGGCGTGCAGTACTTC
TRBV11-2,once,TRBJ2-1,NA,CASNLYRLVGEQFF,TGTGCTAGCAACTTATATCGGCTAGTTGGTGAGCAGTTCTTC
TRBV5-1,NA,TRBJ2-3,NA,CASSLGVYTDTQYF,TGCGCCAGCAGCTTGGGGGTGTACACAGATACGCAGTACTTT
TRBV4-1,NA,TRBJ2-3,NA,CANSQTIALAGVTDTQYF,TGCGCCAACAGTCAGACCATTGCCCTAGCAGGAGTCACCGATACGCAGTATTTT
TRBV6-1,NA,TRBJ2-2,NA,CASSELFLRGELFF,TGTGCCAGCAGTGAACTGTTCTTGAGGGGGGAGCTGTTTTTT
TRBV11-2,NA,TRBJ2-5,TRBD2,CASSLTPGGRKETRYF,TGTGCCAGCAGCCTAACTCCTGGCGGGAGGAAAGAGACACGGTACTTC
TRBV2,NA,TRBJ2-7,NA,CASGYGSWYEQWF,TGTGCCAGCGGCTACGGGAGCTGGTACGAGCAGTGGTTC
TRBV5-1,NA,TRBJ1-1,NA,CTSNLAQGNTEAFF,TGCACCAGCAACTTGGCCCAGGGGAACACTGAAGCTTTCTTT
TRBV6-5,NA,TRBJ1-6,NA,CASIESGSQPHF,TGTGCCAGCATCGAATCCGGGAGCCAACCCCACTTT
TRBV11-2,few,TRBJ2-5,TRBD2,CASSYSRGSGRETQYF,TGTGCCAGCAGCTACTCCCGTGGTAGCGGGAGAGAGACCCAGTACTTC
TRBV10-3,NA,TRBJ2-7,TRBD2,CAMTKRSGLAGWFSYEQHF,TGTGCCATGACCAAACGATCGGGACTAGCGGGATGGTTCTCCTACGAGCAGCACTTC
TRBV10-3,NA,TRBJ1-6,NA,CAISEDRSISSPLHF,TGTGCCATCAGTGAAGACAGGTCTATAAGTTCACCCCTCCACTTT
TRBV14,NA,TRBJ1-1,NA,CASRPREGNTEVFF,TGTGCAAGCAGGCCCCGGGAGGGAAACACTGAAGTTTTCTTT
TRBV14,NA,TRBJ2-1,NA,CASSAPGDSSYNEELF,TGTGCCAGCAGCGCGCCAGGAGACAGCTCCTACAATGAGGAGTTATTC
TRBV7-9,NA,TRBJ2-5,NA,CTSSRTGTQETQYF,TGTACCAGCAGTCGAACAGGGACCCAAGAGACCCAGTACTTC
TRBV29-1,NA,TRBJ2-3,TRBD1,CSLSGTGASDTQYF,TGCAGCCTTTCCGGGACAGGGGCGTCAGATACTCAGTATTTT
TRBV11-2,once,TRBJ2-5,TRBD1,CASSQTLGRGIETQYF,TGTGCCAGCAGCCAAACTCTTGGCAGGGGGATAGAGACTCAGTACTTC
TRBV4-1,few,TRBJ2-3,TRBD1,CASSQTDRATDTQYF,TGCGCCAGCAGCCAAACCGACAGGGCCACAGATACGCAGTATTTT
TRBV4-1,NA,TRBJ2-7,TRBD2,CASCQERTSGSVYEQYF,TGCGCCAGCTGTCAGGAGAGGACTAGCGGGAGTGTTTACGAGCAGTACTTC